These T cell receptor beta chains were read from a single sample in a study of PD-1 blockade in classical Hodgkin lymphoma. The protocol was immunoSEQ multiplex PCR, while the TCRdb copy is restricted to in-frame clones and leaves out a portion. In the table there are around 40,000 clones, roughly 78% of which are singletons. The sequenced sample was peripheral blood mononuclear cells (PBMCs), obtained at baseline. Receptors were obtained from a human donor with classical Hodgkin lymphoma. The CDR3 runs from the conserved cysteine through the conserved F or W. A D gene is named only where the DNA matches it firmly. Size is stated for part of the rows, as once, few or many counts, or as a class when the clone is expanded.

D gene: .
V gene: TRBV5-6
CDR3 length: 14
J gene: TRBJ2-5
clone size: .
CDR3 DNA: TGTGCCAGCAGCTTGGGTGGGGGCCGTGAGACCCAGTACTTC
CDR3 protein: CASSLGGGRETQYF

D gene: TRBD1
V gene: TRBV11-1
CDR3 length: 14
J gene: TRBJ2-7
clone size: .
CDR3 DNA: TGTGCCAGCAGCAGGGACAGGATGGGCTACGAGCAGTACTTC
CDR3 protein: CASSRDRMGYEQYF

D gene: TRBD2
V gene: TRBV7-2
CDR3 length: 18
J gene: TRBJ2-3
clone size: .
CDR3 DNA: TGTGCCAGCAGCGCCCACTATATAACTAGCGGGGGGCAATATACGCAGTATTTT
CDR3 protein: CASSAHYITSGGQYTQYF

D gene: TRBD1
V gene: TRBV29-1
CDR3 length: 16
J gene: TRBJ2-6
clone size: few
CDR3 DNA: TGCAGCGTTGTCGGTAGGGGGCGAGATGGGGCCAACGTCCTGACTTTC
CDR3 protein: CSVVGRGRDGANVLTF

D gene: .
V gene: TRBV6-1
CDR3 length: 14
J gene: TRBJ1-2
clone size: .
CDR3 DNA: TGTGCCAGCAGTGAAGTAGGCAGTTTCTATGGCTACACCTTC
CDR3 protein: CASSEVGSFYGYTF

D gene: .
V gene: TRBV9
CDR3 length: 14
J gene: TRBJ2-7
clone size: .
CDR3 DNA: TGTGCCAGCAGCCCCGTTAGCATGGGGGGAGAGCAGTACTTC
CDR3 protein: CASSPVSMGGEQYF

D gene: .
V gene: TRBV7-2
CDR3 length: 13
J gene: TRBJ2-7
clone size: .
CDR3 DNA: TGTGCCAGCAGCGTAGAAGAGGGGACTCCTGGGTACTTC
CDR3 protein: CASSVEEGTPGYF

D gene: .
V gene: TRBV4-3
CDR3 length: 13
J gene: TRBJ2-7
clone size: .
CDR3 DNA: TGCGCCAGCAGCCCGGGGGCCGCCTACGAGCAGTACTTC
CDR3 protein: CASSPGAAYEQYF

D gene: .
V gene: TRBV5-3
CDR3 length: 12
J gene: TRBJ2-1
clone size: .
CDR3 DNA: TGTGCCAGCAGCTTACCCGACAATGAGCAGTTCTTC
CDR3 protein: CASSLPDNEQFF

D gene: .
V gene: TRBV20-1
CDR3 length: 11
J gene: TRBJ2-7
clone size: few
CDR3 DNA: TGCAGTGCTAGGGGGGACTACGAGCAGTACTTC
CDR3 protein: CSARGDYEQYF

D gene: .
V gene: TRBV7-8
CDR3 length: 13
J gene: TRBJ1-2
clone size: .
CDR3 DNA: TGTGCCAGCAGTCCTGACACTAACTATGGCTACACCTTC
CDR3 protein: CASSPDTNYGYTF

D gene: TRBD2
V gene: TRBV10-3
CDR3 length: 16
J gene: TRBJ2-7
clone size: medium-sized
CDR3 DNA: TGTGCCATCAGTGAGTTTCCTAGCGGGGGGGCCTACGAGCAGTACTTC
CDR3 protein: CAISEFPSGGAYEQYF

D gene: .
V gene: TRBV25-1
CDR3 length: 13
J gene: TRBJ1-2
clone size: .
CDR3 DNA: TGTGCCAGCAGTGATGTCACCCGCTATGGCTACACCTTC
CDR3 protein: CASSDVTRYGYTF

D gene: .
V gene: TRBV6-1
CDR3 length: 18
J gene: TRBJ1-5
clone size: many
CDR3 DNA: TGTGCCAGCAGTGAAATTCGGAGGACATCGGATAGCAATCAGCCCCAGCATTTT
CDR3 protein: CASSEIRRTSDSNQPQHF

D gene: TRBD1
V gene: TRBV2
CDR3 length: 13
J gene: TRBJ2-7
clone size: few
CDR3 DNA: TGTGCCAGCAGTCTAGACAGGGCCTACGAGCAGTACTTC
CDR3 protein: CASSLDRAYEQYF

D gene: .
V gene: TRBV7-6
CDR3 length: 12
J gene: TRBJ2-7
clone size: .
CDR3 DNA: TGTGCCAGCTCAGCGACTCAAAGTCAGCAGTACTTC
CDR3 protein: CASSATQSQQYF

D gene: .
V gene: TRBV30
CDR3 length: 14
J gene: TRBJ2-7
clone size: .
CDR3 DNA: TGTGCCTGGAAACGACAAGGCCCTTCCTACGAGCAGTACTTC
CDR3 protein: CAWKRQGPSYEQYF

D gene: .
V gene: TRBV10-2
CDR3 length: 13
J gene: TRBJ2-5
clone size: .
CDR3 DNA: TGCGCCAGCAGTGAGTCGGAGGGGGAGACCCAGTACTTC
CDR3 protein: CASSESEGETQYF

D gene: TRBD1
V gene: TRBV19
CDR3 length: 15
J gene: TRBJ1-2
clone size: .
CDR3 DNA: TGTGCCAGTAGTATCGATCCGGGACAGAACTATGGCTACACCTTC
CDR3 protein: CASSIDPGQNYGYTF

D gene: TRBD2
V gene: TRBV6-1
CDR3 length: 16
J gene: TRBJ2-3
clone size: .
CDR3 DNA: TGTGCCAGCAGTGTACCGTTGCGGGGGAGCACAGATACGCAGTATTTT
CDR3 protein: CASSVPLRGSTDTQYF

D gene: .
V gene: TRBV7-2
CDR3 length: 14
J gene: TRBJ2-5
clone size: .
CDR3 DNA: TGTGCCAGCAGCTTAGAGCCAGCCCGGGCCACCCAGTACTTC
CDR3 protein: CASSLEPARATQYF

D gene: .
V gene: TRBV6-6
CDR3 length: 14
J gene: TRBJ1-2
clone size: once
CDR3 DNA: TGTGCCAGCGCGTTCCGCGGGACAAGAGATGGCTACACCTTC
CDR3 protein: CASAFRGTRDGYTF

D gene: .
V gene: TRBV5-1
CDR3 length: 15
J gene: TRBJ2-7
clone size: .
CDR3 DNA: TGCGCCAGCAGCTTAGCCCCGGGACAATCCTACGAGCAGTACTTC
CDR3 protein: CASSLAPGQSYEQYF

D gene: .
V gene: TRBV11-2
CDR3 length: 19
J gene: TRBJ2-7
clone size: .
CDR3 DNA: TGTGCCAGCAGCCCCCCCTGGTGGACACCGGGGAAGACCACCTACGAGCAGTACTTC
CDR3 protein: CASSPPWWTPGKTTYEQYF

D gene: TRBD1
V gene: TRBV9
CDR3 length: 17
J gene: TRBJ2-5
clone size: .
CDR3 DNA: TGTGCCAGCAGCACCGGACAGGGTGGAATGGGGGGCGGGACCCAGTACTTC
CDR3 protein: CASSTGQGGMGGGTQYF

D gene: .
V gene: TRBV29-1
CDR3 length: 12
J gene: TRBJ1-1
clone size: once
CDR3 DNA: TGCAGCGTTGGATTTTCAAACACTGAAGCTTTCTTT
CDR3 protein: CSVGFSNTEAFF

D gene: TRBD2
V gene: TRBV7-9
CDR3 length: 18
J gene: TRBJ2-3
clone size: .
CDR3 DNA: TGTGCCAGCAGCAACCTTTTTGGACTAGCGGGGGGGGCAGATACGCAGTATTTT
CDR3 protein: CASSNLFGLAGGADTQYF

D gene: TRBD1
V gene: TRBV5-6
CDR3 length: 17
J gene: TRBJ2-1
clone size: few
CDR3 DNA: TGTGCCAGCAGCTTGGGTTCGGGACAGCTCGGCGTCAATGAGCAGTTCTTC
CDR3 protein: CASSLGSGQLGVNEQFF

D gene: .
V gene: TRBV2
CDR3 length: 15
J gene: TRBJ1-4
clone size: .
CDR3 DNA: TGTGCCAGCAGTGTAGAGGCAGGTTTTAATGAAAAACTGTTTTTT
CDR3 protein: CASSVEAGFNEKLFF

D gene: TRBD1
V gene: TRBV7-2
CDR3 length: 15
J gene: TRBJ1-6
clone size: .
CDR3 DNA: TGTGCCAGCAGCCCGACACAGGGGTGGGATTCACCCCTCCACTTT
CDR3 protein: CASSPTQGWDSPLHF

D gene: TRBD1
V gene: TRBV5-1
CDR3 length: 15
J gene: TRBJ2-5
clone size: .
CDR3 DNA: TGCGCCAGCAGCTTAGGGGGCGGTAACCAAGAGACCCAGTACTTC
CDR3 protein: CASSLGGGNQETQYF

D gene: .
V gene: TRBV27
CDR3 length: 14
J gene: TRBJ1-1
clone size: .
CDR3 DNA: TGTGCCAGCAGAGCGACAAATCTGAACACTGAAGCTTTCTTT
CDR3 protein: CASRATNLNTEAFF

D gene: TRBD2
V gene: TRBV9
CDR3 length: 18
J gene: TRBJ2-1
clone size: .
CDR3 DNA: TGTGCCAGCAGCGCGACTGCCCGAGGGACTAGCGGGGGTGGTGAGCAGTTCTTC
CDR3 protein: CASSATARGTSGGGEQFF

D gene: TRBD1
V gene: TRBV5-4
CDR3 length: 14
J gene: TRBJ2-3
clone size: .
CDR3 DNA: TGTGCCAGCAGCTCCGGACAGGGCGCAGATACGCAGTATTTT
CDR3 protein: CASSSGQGADTQYF

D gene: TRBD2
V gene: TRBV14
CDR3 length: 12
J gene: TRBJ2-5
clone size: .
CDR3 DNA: TGTGCCAGCGGGGGTAGCGGGGAGACCCAGTACTTC
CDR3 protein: CASGGSGETQYF

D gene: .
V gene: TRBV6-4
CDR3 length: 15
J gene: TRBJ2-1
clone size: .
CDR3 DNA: TGTGCCAGCAGTATGGGGCTAAGCTCCTACAATGAGCAGTTCTTC
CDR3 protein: CASSMGLSSYNEQFF

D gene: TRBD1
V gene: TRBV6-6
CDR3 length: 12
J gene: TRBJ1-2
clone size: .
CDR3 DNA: TGTGCCAGCAGTTACGAGCGGGACAGAGGCACCTTC
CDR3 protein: CASSYERDRGTF